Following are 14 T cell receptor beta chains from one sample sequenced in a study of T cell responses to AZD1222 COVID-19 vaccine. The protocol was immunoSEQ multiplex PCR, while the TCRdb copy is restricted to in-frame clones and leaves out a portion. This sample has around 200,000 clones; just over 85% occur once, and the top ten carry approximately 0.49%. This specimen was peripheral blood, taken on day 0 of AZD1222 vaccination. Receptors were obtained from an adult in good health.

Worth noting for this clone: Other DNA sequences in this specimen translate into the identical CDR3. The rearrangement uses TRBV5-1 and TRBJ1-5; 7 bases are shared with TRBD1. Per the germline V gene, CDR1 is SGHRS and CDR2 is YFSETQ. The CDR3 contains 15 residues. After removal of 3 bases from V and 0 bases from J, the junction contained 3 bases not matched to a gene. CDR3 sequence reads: CASSSTGNSNQPQHF. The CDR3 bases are TGCGCCAGCAGCTCGACAGGGAATAGCAATCAGCCCCAGCATTTT.

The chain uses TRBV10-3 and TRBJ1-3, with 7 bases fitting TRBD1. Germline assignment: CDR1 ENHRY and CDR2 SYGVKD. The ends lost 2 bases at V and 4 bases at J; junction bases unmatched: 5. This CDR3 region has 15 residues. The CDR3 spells CAISEGQDEGNTIYF. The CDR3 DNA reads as TGTGCCATCAGTGAGGGACAGGACGAGGGAAACACCATATATTTT.

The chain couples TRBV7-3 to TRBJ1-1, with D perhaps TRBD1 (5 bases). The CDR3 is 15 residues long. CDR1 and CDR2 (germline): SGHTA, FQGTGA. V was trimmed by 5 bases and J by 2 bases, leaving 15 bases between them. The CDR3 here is CASSLYIGGNTEAFF. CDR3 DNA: TGTGCCAGCAGCCTATACATTGGGGGAAACACTGAAGCTTTCTTT. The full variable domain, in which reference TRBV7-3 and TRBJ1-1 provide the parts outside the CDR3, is GAGVSQTPSNKVTEKGKYVELRCDPISGHTALYWYRQSLGQGPEFLIYFQGTGAADDSGLPNDRFFAVRPEGSVSTLKIQRTERGDSAVYLCASSLYIGGNTEAFFGQGTRLTVV.

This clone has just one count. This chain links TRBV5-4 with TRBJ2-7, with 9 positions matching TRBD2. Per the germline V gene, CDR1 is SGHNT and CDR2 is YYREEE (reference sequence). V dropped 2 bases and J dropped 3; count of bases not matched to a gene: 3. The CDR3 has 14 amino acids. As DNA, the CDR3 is TGTGCCAGCAGCTTTGGCGGGGGGGACTACGAGCAGTACTTC. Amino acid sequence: CASSFGGGDYEQYF.

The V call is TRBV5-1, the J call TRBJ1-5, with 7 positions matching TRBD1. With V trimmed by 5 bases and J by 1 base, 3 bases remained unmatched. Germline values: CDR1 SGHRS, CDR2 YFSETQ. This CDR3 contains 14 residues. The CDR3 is CASRVTGSNQPQHF. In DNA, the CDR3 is TGCGCCAGCAGAGTGACAGGGAGCAATCAGCCCCAGCATTTT.

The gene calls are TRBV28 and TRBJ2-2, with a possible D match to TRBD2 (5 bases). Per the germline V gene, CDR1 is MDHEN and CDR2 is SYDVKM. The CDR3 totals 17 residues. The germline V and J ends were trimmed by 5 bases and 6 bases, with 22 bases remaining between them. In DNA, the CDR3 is TGTGCCAGCAGTCCCCCCGTTACGGGGTTTACCTCCGGGGAGCTGTTTTTT. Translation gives CASSPPVTGFTSGELFF.

The CDR3 region is CAWSRAGRYQPQHF. CDR3 coding DNA: TGTGCCTGGAGTCGCGCAGGGCGGTATCAGCCCCAGCATTTT. The V call is TRBV30, the J call TRBJ1-5; TRBD1 is a possible D gene (5 bases). Germline V gives CDR1 GTSNPN, CDR2 SVGIG (reference sequence). The V gene lost 2 bases and the J gene lost 5 bases, with 13 bases spanning the gap. This CDR3 spans 14 amino acids.

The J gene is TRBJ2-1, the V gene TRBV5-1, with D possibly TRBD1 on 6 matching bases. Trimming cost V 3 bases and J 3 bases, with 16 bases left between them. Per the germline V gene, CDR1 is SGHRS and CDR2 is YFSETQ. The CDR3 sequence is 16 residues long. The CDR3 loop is CASSSWIQGDYNEQFF. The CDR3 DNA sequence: TGCGCCAGCAGCTCATGGATACAGGGCGACTACAATGAGCAGTTCTTC.

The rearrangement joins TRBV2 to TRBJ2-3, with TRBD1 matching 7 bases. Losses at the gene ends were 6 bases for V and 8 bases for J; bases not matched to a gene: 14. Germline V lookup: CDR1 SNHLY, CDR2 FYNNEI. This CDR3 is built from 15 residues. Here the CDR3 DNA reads TGTGCCAGCAGACCCGGACAGGTCCACGATGGTACGCAGTATTTT. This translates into CASRPGQVHDGTQYF.

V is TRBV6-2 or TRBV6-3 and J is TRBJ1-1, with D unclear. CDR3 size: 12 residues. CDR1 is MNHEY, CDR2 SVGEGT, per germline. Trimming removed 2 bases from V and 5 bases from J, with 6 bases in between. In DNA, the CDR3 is TGTGCCAGCAGTTACCTACTGACTGAAGCTTTCTTT. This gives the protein CASSYLLTEAFF.

CDR3 in amino acids: CASSRPGTGTSQYF. The CDR3 region has the DNA TGTGCCAGCAGCCGTCCCGGGACAGGGACTTCGCAGTATTTT. The chain uses TRBV7-8 and TRBJ2-3, with 9 bases aligning to TRBD1. The trim removed 5 bases at V and 10 bases at J, leaving 10 bases unmatched. Germline V gene data show CDR1 as SGHVS and CDR2 as FQNEAQ. The CDR3 runs 14 residues.

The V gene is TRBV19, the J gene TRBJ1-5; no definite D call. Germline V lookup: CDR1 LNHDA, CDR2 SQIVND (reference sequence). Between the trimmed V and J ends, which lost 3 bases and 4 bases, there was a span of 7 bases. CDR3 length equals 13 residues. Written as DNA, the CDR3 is TGTGCCAGTAGTATGGGATCAAATCAGCCCCAGCATTTT. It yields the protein CASSMGSNQPQHF.

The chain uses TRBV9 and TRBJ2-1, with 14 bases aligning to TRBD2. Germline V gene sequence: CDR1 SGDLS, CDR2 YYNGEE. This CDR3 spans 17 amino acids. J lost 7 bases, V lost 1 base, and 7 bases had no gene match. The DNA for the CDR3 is TGTGCCAGCAGCGTATCTACCGGGACTAGCGGGAGAAATGAGCAGTTCTTC. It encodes CASSVSTGTSGRNEQFF.

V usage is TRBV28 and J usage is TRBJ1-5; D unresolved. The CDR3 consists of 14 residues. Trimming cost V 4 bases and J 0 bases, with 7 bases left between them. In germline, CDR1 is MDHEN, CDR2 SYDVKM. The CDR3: CASSYFNSNQPQHF. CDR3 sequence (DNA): TGTGCCAGCAGTTATTTTAATAGCAATCAGCCCCAGCATTTT.